This TCR beta chain is drawn from a study of cytomegalovirus exposure and HLA in healthy donors. Findings and caveats of the study: Reported results showed that the classifier diagnosed cytomegalovirus status with high specificity and sensitivity.

A word on this clone: What it binds is unknown.

60 Vbeta and 13 Jbeta primers were used in PCR. Libraries were prepared by immunoSEQ multiplex PCR; TCRdb keeps only in-frame clonotypes and omits some of them. The sample gives 200,000 or so clones, more than 70% of which show up once; about 0.25% is in the top ten. The sequenced material came from PBMCs. The TCR sequence derives from a boy aged 5-17 years in good health and CMV-seronegative.

For the CDR3, the DNA is TGTGCCAGCAGCCCAACCTCCCGGGGCACAGATACGCAGTATTTT. It is translated as CASSPTSRGTDTQYF. The chain joins TRBV5-5 to TRBJ2-3; D call uncertain. V was pared by 4 bases and J by 1 base, with 13 bases between. In germline, CDR1 is SGHKS, CDR2 YYEKEE (reference sequence). The CDR3 spans 15 residues.